The 6 T cell receptor beta chains below were found in one sample sequenced in a study of technical replicates of blood from several donors. Profiling relied on immunoSEQ multiplex PCR, and the TCRdb table lists in-frame clones only, not all of them. Here the sample spans more than 75,000 clones, around 94% being singletons. The sequencing sample was made of T cells isolated from PBMCs. Receptor source: a human donor in good health.

This chain connects TRBV7-2 to TRBJ2-2; 7 bases fit TRBD2. The CDR3 sequence is 15 residues long. J was trimmed by 7 bases and V by 1 base; bases with no gene match: 6. Germline lookup yields CDR1 SGHTA and CDR2 FQGNSA. This CDR3 reads CASSLDPAGIGELFF. CDR3 nucleotides: TGTGCCAGCAGCTTAGACCCAGCGGGGATCGGGGAGCTGTTTTTT.

The chain couples TRBV10-3 to TRBJ1-2; TRBD1 matches 7 bases. V was pared by 0 bases and J by 7 bases, with 11 bases of the junction left unmatched. The CDR3 loop spans 16 amino acids. Looked up from germline, CDR1 is ENHRY and CDR2 is SYGVKD. In DNA, the CDR3 is TGTGCCATCAGTGAGTCGCGTGAGTTAAGGGGGCTTGGCTACACCTTC. Translation gives CAISESRELRGLGYTF.

The chain uses TRBV9 and TRBJ2-7, with 9 bases lining up with TRBD2. This CDR3 has 15 residues. Germline CDR1 reads SGDLS; CDR2 reads YYNGEE. The J segment lost 2 bases and the V segment lost 3 bases, leaving 6 bases of the junction unmatched. The CDR3 region is CASSGTTSGPYEQYF. The CDR3 region has the DNA TGTGCCAGCAGCGGTACGACTAGCGGCCCCTACGAGCAGTACTTC. Combining the CDR3 with reference TRBV9 and TRBJ2-7 gives the whole variable domain DSGVTQTPKHLITATGQRVTLRCSPRSGDLSVYWYQQSLDQGLQFLIQYYNGEERAKGNILERFSAQQFPDLHSELNLSSLELGDSALYFCASSGTTSGPYEQYFGPGTRLTVT.

The chain couples TRBV28 to TRBJ1-4, with a weak D call TRBD1 (6 bases). Deletions cut 7 bases from V and 0 bases from J, with 9 bases between. The germline V gene encodes CDR1 MDHEN and CDR2 SYDVKM. The CDR3 length is 14 residues. The CDR3 sequence is CASIKGATNEKLFF. The CDR3 DNA reads TGTGCCAGCATAAAGGGGGCAACTAATGAAAAACTGTTTTTT. Filled out from reference TRBV28 and TRBJ1-4, the complete variable domain reads DVKVTQSSRYLVKRTGEKVFLECVQDMDHENMFWYRQDPGLGLRLIYFSYDVKMKEKGDIPEGYSVSREKKERFSLILESASTNQTSMYLCASIKGATNEKLFFGSGTQLSVL.

The chain combines TRBV7-9 with TRBJ1-1; D is uncertain. CDR1 is SEHNR, CDR2 FQNEAQ, per germline (reference sequence). The CDR3 runs 14 residues. V was pared by 5 bases and J by 7 bases, with 17 bases between. The CDR3 here is CASSPVQSLVEAFF. CDR3 DNA: TGTGCCAGCAGCCCTGTACAGAGTTTAGTTGAAGCTTTCTTT.

V and J are TRBV10-3 and TRBJ1-1, with D maybe TRBD1 (6 bases). There are 15 residues in the CDR3. V was clipped by 2 bases and J by 1 base, with 11 bases between them. Germline V gene data show CDR1 as ENHRY and CDR2 as SYGVKD. The CDR3 loop is CAISERQAGNTEAFF. The DNA for the CDR3 is TGTGCCATCAGTGAGCGACAGGCAGGGAACACTGAAGCTTTCTTT.